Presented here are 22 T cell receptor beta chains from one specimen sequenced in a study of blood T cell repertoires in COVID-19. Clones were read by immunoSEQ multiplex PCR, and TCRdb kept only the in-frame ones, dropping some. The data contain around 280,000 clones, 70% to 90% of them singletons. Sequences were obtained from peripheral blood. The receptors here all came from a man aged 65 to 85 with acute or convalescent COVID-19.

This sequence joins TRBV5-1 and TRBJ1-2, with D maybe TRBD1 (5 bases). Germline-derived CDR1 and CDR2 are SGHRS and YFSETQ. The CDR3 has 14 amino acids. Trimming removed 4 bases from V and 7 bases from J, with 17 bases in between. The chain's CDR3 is CASSRRAAESGYTF. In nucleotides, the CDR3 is TGCGCCAGCAGCCGCAGGGCCGCGGAATCTGGCTACACCTTC.

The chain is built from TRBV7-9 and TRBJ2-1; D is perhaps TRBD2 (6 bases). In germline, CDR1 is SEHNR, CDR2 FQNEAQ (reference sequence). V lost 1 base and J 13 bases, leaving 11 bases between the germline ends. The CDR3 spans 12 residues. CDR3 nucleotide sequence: TGTGCCAGCAGCTTAGTTTTAGCGGATCAGTTCTTC. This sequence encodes CASSLVLADQFF.

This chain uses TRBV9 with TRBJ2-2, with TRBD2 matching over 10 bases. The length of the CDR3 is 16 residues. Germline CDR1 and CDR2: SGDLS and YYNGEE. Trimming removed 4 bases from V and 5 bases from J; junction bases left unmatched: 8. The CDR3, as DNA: TGTGCCAGCAGCCCAAACCCTAGCGGGGGAACCGGGGAGCTGTTTTTT. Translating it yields CASSPNPSGGTGELFF.

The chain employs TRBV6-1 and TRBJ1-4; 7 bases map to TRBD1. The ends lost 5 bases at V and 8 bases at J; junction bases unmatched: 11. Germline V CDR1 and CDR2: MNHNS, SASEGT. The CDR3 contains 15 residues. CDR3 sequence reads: CASSRPGQRLEKLFF. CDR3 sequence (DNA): TGTGCCAGCAGTAGACCGGGACAGCGCCTAGAAAAACTGTTTTTT.

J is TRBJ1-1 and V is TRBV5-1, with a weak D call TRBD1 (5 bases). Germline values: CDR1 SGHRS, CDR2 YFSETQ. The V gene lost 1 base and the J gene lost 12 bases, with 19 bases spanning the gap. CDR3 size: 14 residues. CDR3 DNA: TGCGCCAGCAGCTTGTCTTCGGGGGTCTGGGGCCCTTTCTTT. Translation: CASSLSSGVWGPFF.

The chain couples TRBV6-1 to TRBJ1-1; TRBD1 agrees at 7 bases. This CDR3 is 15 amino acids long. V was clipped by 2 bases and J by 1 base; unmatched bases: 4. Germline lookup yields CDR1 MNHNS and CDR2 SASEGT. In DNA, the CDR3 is TGTGCCAGCAGTGAACGGACAGGCACGAACACTGAAGCTTTCTTT. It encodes CASSERTGTNTEAFF.

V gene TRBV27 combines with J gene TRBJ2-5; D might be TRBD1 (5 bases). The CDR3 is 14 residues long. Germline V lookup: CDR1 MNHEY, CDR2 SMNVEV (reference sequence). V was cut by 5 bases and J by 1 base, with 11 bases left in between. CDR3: CASSAPGFQETQYF. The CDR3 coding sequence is TGTGCCAGCAGTGCCCCAGGGTTCCAAGAGACCCAGTACTTC.

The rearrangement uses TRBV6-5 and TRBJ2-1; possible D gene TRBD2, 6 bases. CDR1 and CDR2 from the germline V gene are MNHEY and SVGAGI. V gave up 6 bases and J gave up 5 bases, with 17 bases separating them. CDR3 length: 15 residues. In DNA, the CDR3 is TGTGCCAGCAGCCTGACTAGTGTTTATGACAATGAGCAGTTCTTC. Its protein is CASSLTSVYDNEQFF.

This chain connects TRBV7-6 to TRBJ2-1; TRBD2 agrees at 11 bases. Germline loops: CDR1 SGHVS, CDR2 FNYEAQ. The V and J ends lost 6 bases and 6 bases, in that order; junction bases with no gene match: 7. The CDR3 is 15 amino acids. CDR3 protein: CASSSGTSGLNEQFF. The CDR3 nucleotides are TGTGCCAGCAGTTCCGGGACTAGCGGACTCAATGAGCAGTTCTTC.

CDR3 sequence reads: CASSNGGSGEKLFF. The CDR3 DNA reads TGTGCCAGCAGCAATGGGGGGAGTGGTGAAAAACTGTTTTTT. The chain combines TRBV21-1 with TRBJ1-4. TRBV21-1 is flagged as a pseudogene. The CDR3 has 14 residues.

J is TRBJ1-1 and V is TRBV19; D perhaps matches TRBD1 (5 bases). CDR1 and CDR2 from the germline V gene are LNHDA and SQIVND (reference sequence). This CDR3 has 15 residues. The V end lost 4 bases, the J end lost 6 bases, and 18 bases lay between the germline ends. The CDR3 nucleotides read TGTGCCAGTAGTAATACACAGGTTCCTGGGGCTGAAGCTTTCTTT. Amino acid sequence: CASSNTQVPGAEAFF.

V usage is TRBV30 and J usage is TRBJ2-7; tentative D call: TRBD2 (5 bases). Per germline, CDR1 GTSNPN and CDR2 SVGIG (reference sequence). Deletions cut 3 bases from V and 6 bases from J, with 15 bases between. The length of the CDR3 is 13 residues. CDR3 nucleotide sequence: TGTGCCTGGAGCTCCCCCGGGAACCGCGAGCAGTACTTC. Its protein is CAWSSPGNREQYF.

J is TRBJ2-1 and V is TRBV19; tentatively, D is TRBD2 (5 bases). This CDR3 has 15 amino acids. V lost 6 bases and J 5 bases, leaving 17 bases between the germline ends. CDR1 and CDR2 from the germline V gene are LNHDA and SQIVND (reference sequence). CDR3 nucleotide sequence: TGTGCCAGTAGGACTGCCGGGATCACAAACAATGAGCAGTTCTTC. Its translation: CASRTAGITNNEQFF.

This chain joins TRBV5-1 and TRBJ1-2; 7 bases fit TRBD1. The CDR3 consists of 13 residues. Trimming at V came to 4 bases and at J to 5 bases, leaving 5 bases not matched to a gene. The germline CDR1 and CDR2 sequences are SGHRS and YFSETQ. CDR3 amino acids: CASSRDRLYGYTF. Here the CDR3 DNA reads TGCGCCAGCAGCCGGGACAGATTGTATGGCTACACCTTC.

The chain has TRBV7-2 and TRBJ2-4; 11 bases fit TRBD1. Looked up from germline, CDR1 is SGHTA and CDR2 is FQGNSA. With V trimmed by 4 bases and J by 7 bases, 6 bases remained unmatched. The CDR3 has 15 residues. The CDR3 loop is CASSSGQGAGNIQYF. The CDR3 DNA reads TGTGCCAGCAGCTCTGGACAGGGGGCAGGGAACATTCAGTACTTC. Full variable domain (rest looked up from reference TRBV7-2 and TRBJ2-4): GAGVSQSPSNKVTEKGKDVELRCDPISGHTALYWYRQSLGQGLEFLIYFQGNSAPDKSGLPSDRFSAERTGGSVSTLTIQRTQQEDSAVYLCASSSGQGAGNIQYFGAGTRLSVL.

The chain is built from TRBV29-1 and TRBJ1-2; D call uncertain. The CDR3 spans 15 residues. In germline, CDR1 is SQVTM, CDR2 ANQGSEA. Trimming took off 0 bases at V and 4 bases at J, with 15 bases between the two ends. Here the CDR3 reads CSVEEWTLLSYGYTF. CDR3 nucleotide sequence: TGCAGCGTTGAAGAATGGACTCTCCTAAGCTATGGCTACACCTTC.

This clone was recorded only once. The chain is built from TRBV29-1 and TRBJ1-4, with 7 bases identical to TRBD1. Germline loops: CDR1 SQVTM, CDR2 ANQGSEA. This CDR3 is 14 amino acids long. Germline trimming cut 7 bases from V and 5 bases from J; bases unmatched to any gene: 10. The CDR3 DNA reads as TGCAGCGCTGGTTCGGGACAGTTAAATGAAAAACTGTTTTTT. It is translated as CSAGSGQLNEKLFF.

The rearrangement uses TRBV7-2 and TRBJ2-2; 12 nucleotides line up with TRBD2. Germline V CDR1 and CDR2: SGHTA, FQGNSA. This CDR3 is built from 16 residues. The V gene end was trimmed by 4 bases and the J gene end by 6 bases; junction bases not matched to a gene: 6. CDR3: CASSSASGGASGELFF. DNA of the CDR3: TGTGCCAGCAGCTCCGCTAGCGGGGGGGCCTCCGGGGAGCTGTTTTTT.

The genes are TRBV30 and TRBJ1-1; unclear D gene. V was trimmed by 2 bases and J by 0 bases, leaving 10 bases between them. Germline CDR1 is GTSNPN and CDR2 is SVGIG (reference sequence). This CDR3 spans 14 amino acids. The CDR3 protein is CAWSLDGMNTEAFF. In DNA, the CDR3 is TGTGCCTGGAGTCTGGACGGGATGAACACTGAAGCTTTCTTT. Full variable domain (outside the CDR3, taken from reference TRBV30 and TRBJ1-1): SQTIHQWPATLVQPVGSPLSLECTVEGTSNPNLYWYRQAAGRGLQLLFYSVGIGQISSEVPQNLSASRPQDRQFILSSKKLLLSDSGFYLCAWSLDGMNTEAFFGQGTRLTVV.

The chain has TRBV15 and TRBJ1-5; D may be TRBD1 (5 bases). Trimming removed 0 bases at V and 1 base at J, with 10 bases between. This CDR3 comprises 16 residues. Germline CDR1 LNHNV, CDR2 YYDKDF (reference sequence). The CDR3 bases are TGTGCCACCAGCAGAGATTTACAGGAAAGCAATCAGCCCCAGCATTTT. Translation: CATSRDLQESNQPQHF.

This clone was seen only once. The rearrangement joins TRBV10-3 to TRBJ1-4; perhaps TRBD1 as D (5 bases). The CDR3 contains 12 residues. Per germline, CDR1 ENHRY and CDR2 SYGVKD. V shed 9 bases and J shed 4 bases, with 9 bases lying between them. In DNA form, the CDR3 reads TGTGCCATTGGGGGGGATAATGAAAAACTGTTTTTT. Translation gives CAIGGDNEKLFF.

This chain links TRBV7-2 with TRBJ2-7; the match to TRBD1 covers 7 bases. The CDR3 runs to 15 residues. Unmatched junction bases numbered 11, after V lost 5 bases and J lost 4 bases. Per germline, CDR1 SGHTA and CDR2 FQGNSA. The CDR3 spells CASSPGQLRVYEQYF. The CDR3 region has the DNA TGTGCCAGCAGCCCGGGACAGCTAAGGGTATACGAGCAGTACTTC.